This T cell receptor beta chain was captured by sequencing in a study of early T cells in non-severe SARS-CoV-2 infection (dated by TCRdb to 2020 to 2022). Regarding the complete study: Bulk RNA from unsorted whole blood was used for TCR sequencing, so alpha and beta chains could not be paired.

The research as a whole found: VDJdb matching was skewed toward anti-spike CD8 responses and likely underestimated virus-specific expansions, missing private and CD4 specificities.

The method behind the library was 5' RACE. Sequenced on a NextSeq 500. In the TCR library protocol, unique molecular identifiers were attached to individual cDNA molecules to correct for PCR bias and sequencing error. TCR alpha and beta chains were both sequenced, and the abundances of alpha and beta sequences in each sample were closely correlated with each other. The authors' pipeline ran thus. Decombinator V4 was used to annotate the V gene, J gene and CDR3 of the TCR sequences. Expanded TCRs were defined as changing significantly between any two time points under a Poisson model with p below 0.0001. Abundances of TCRs were expressed as counts per million after normalisation to the total number of TCRs sequenced in each sample. MAIT TCRs were defined by TRAV1-2 paired with TRAJ12, TRAJ20 or TRAJ33, and iNKT TCRs by TRAV10 paired with TRAJ18. A search of VDJdb, accessed on 1 November 2021, was run for TCRs annotated to CMV, EBV and SARS-CoV-2, with TCRs annotated for multiple antigens excluded. TCRdb applied fastp at Q25 and MiXCR to the public reads, then kept only in-frame beta chains. Each entry merges the rows of one CDR3 protein and shows their most common DNA and genes. What appears here as the V and J calls and clone size reflects TCRdb's work, not the paper's. This sample is represented by around 80,000 distinct CDR3 sequences; 11% of them were singletons. The top ten constitute approximately 12% of the sample.

A word on this clonotype: The specificity of this receptor is unknown. No per-base quality is available; no much larger clone lies one base away.

A case-control design nested within a healthcare worker cohort in London, UK, was used, with weekly nasopharyngeal swab PCR tests and blood sampling performed. Healthcare workers were recruited between 23 and 31 March 2020, during the week of the UK lockdown, and were followed weekly for up to roughly 15 weeks. V is cut back by 6 bases and J by 4 bases, with 13 bases in the junction unmatched. CDR1 and CDR2, per the germline V gene (reference sequence), are DFQATT and SNEGSKA. From cysteine to phenylalanine, the CDR3 is 15 amino acids long. The CDR3 DNA has 45 bases and is translated from base 1. The sample was whole blood, taken at baseline. This receptor chain uses TRBV20-1 and TRBJ2-3; 7 middle bases align to TRBD2. The sequence derives from an adult who was a healthcare worker with PCR-confirmed SARS-CoV-2 infection or an uninfected control (not recorded which). The nucleotide sequence is TGCAGTGCCCGCCATGTGGGGGGGGACCCAGATACGCAGTATTTT. This is translated as CSARHVGGDPDTQYF.